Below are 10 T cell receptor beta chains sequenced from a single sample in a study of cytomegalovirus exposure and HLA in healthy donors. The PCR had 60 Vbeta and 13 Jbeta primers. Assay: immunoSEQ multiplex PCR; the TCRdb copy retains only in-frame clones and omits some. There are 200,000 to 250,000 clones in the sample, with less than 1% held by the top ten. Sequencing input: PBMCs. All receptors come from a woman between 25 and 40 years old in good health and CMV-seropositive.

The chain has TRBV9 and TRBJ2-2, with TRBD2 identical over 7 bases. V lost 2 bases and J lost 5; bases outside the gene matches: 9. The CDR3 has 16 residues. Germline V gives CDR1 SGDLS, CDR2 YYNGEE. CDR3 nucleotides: TGTGCCAGCAGCGTCCGAGGACTAGGGCATACCGGGGAGCTGTTTTTT. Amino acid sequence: CASSVRGLGHTGELFF.

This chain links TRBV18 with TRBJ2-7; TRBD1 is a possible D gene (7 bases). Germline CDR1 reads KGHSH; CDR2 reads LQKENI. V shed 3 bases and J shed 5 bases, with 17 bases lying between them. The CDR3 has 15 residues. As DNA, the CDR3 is TGTGCCAGCTCACCGTCCTCAGGGGGAGGCCACGAGCAGTACTTC. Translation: CASSPSSGGGHEQYF.

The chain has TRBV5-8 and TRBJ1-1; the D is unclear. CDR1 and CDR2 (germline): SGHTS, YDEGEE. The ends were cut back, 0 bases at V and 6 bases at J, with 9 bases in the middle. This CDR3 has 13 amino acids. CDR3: CASSLGPLSEAFF. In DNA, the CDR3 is TGTGCCAGCAGCTTGGGGCCCCTTTCTGAAGCTTTCTTT.

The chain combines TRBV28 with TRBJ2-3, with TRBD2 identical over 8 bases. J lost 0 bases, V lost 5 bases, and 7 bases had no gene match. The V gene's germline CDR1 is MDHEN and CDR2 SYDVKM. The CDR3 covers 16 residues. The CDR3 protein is CASSRGLAQSTDTQYF. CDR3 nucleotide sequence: TGTGCCAGCAGTCGAGGACTAGCCCAAAGCACAGATACGCAGTATTTT. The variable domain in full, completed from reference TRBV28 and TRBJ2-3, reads DVKVTQSSRYLVKRTGEKVFLECVQDMDHENMFWYRQDPGLGLRLIYFSYDVKMKEKGDIPEGYSVSREKKERFSLILESASTNQTSMYLCASSRGLAQSTDTQYFGPGTRLTVL.

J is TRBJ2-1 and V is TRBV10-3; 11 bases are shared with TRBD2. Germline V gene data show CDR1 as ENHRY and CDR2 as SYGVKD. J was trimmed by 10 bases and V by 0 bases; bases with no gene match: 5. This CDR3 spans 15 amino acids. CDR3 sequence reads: CAISESGTSGHEQFF. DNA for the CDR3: TGTGCCATCAGTGAGTCTGGGACTAGCGGACACGAGCAGTTCTTC.

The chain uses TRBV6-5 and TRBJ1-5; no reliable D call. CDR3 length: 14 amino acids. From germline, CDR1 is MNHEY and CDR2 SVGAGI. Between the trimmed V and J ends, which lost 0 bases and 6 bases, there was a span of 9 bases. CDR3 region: CASSYSTIGQPQHF. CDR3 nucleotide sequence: TGTGCCAGCAGTTACTCGACAATTGGTCAGCCCCAGCATTTT.

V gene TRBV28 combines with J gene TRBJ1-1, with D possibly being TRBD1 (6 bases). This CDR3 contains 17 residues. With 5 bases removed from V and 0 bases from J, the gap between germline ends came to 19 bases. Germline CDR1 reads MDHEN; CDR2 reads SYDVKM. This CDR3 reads CASSLSSTGRMNTEAFF. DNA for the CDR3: TGTGCCAGCAGTCTCTCCTCTACAGGGCGGATGAACACTGAAGCTTTCTTT.

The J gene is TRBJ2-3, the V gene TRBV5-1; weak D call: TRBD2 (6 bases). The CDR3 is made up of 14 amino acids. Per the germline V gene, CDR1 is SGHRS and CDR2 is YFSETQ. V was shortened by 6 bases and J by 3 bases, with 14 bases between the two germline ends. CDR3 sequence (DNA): TGCGCCAGCAAGTTGGGCGGAGGGACAGATACGCAGTATTTT. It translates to CASKLGGGTDTQYF.

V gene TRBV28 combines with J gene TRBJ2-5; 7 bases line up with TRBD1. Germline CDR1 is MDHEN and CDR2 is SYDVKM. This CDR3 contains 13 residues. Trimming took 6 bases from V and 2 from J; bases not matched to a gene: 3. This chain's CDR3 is CASSTGQQETQYF. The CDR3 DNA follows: TGTGCCAGCAGCACGGGACAGCAAGAGACCCAGTACTTC.

CDR3: CASARFAAYEQYF. The CDR3 nucleotides read TGTGCCAGCGCACGATTTGCAGCCTACGAGCAGTACTTC. The chain recombines TRBV27 with TRBJ2-7, with D hard to call. V lost 8 bases, J lost 2 bases, and 13 bases lay in between. The CDR3 runs to 13 residues. Germline V gene lookup returns CDR1 MNHEY and CDR2 SMNVEV (reference sequence).